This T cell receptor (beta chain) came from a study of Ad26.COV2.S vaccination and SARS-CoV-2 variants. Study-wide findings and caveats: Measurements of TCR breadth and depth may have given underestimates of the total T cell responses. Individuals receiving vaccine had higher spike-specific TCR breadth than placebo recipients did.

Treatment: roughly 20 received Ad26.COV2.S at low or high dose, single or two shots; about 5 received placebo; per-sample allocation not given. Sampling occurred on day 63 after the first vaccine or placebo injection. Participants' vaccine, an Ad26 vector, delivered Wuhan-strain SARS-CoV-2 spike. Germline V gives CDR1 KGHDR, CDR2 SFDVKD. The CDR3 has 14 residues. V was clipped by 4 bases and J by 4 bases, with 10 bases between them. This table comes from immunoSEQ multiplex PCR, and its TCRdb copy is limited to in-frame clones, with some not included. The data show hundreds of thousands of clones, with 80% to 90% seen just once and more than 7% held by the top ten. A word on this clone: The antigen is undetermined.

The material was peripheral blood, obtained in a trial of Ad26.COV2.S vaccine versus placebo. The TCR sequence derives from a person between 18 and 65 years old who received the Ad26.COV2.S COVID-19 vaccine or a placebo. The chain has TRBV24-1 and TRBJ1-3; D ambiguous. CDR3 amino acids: CATSDTGSGNTIYF. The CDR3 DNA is TGTGCCACCAGTGACACGGGGTCGGGAAACACCATATATTTT.